The 16 T cell receptor beta chains listed next were all sequenced from one sample in a study of TET2 disruption in CD19-targeted CAR T cells. Treatment specified: autologous CTL019 cells: CD19 CAR with 4-1BB and CD3 zeta domains. Sequencing used immunoSEQ multiplex PCR; TCRdb keeps in-frame clones, though not all of them. The listing records 25,000 or so clones. These TCRs are of unknown antigen specificity. This specimen consisted of CD8- CAR+ T cells sorted from cultured blood T cells, obtained for CD19 CAR T cell therapy. Described subset: CD8-negative CAR-positive T cells from the infusion product. The source is a man aged 65 to 79 with chronic lymphocytic leukemia.

Points on this clone: With the read ending 3 residues before the CDR3 end, the germline J gene is used to fill in that end. The V call is TRBV7-9, the J call TRBJ1-2; the D is unclear. CDR3 size: 12 residues. Germline CDR1 SEHNR, CDR2 FQNEAQ (reference sequence). The CDR3: CASSRESYDYTF. CDR3 DNA, as far as it was read: TGTGCCAGCAGCCGAGAGTCCTACGAC.

Remarks on this clone: The CDR3 end falls 3 residues outside the read, so it is completed with the germline J gene. V and J are TRBV19 and TRBJ2-4; 8 bases fit TRBD1. In germline, CDR1 is LNHDA, CDR2 SQIVND (reference sequence). CDR3 length: 11 residues. The CDR3 sequence is CASRTGAGQYF. The DNA read from the CDR3 is TGTGCCAGTAGGACAGGGGCCGGT.

On this clone: Read coverage stops 3 residues before the CDR3 terminus; the germline J gene supplies the remainder. The rearrangement uses TRBV10-3 and TRBJ2-2; the D gene is possibly TRBD1 (6 bases). The germline CDR1 and CDR2 sequences are ENHRY and SYGVKD. The CDR3 is made up of 15 amino acids. Deletions cut 9 bases from V and 4 bases from J, with 18 bases between. CDR3 residues: CAIKTDSLSTGELFF. The CDR3 DNA, read in part, is TGTGCCATAAAAACGGACAGCTTGAGCACCGGGGAG.

Comments on this clone: Read coverage stops 3 residues before the CDR3 terminus; the germline J gene supplies the remainder. The chain has TRBV2 and TRBJ2-2; a possible D gene is TRBD1 (5 bases). Germline CDR1 reads SNHLY; CDR2 reads FYNNEI. V lost 4 bases and J 6 bases, leaving 9 bases between the germline ends. The CDR3 consists of 13 residues. CDR3 residues: CASSGMTAGELFF. Partial CDR3 DNA: TGTGCCAGCAGTGGAATGACAGCCGGGGAG.

For this clone: The CDR3 end falls 3 residues outside the read, so it is completed with the germline J gene. V gene TRBV7-9 combines with J gene TRBJ1-2, with D maybe TRBD1 (5 bases). The CDR3 consists of 14 residues. Trimming took off 0 bases at V and 4 bases at J, with 9 bases between the two ends. Per the germline V gene, CDR1 is SEHNR and CDR2 is FQNEAQ (reference sequence). Here the CDR3 reads CASSLAQQVYGYTF. Incomplete CDR3 DNA: TGTGCCAGCAGCTTAGCTCAACAGGTCTATGGC.

Concerning this clone itself: The sequenced fragment ends 3 residues before the CDR3 boundary, so the rest is inferred from the germline J gene. V is TRBV13 and J is TRBJ1-4, with D possibly being TRBD1 (5 bases). Germline V gives CDR1 PRHDT, CDR2 FYEKMQ (reference sequence). The V gene lost 3 bases and the J gene lost 0 bases, with 14 bases spanning the gap. This CDR3 has 17 residues. The covered CDR3 bases are TGTGCCAGCAGCTTCGGACGCAGAGGGGCAACTAATGAAAAA. Translation: CASSFGRRGATNEK. The full CDR3 protein is CASSFGRRGATNEKLFF.

To note about this clone: The sequence runs out 3 residues before the end of the CDR3; the remainder is reconstructed from the germline J gene. The genes are TRBV4-1 and TRBJ2-3; 7 nucleotides align to TRBD1. This CDR3 has 17 residues. Losses at the gene ends were 4 bases for V and 2 bases for J; bases not matched to a gene: 12. CDR1 is MGHRA and CDR2 is YSYEKL in the germline V gene. The sequenced CDR3 bases are TGCGCCAGCAGCCTAACCGAGAGGGGGCCCTACACAGATACG. It encodes CASSLTERGPYTDT. Given in full, the CDR3 is CASSLTERGPYTDTQYF.

Worth noting for this clone: The CDR3 is cut off 3 residues early in the read; its end comes from the germline J gene. The chain joins TRBV5-1 to TRBJ2-7, with 11 nucleotides matching TRBD1. The trim removed 0 bases at V and 5 bases at J, leaving 1 base unmatched. The CDR3 is 14 residues long. Germline CDR1 reads SGHRS; CDR2 reads YFSETQ. The CDR3 DNA, read in part, is TGCGCCAGCAGCTTGGAGGGACAGGGGGACGAG. It encodes CASSLEGQGDE. Given in full, the CDR3 is CASSLEGQGDEQYF.

Of note for this clone: The CDR3 goes on 3 residues after the read ends, and that part is filled in from the germline J gene. V usage is TRBV4-1 and J usage is TRBJ2-7; TRBD1 aligns across 10 bases. Germline CDR1 is MGHRA and CDR2 is YSYEKL. The CDR3 is 16 residues long. The trim removed 6 bases at V and 1 base at J, leaving 9 bases unmatched. The CDR3 protein is CASRNVDRGRSYEQYF. The sequenced CDR3 bases are TGCGCCAGCAGGAATGTTGACAGGGGGCGATCCTACGAG.

About this clone itself: The observed sequence ends 3 residues before the CDR3 terminus, with the missing tail filled in from the germline J gene. The chain carries TRBV10-1 and TRBJ2-3; 10 nucleotides align to TRBD2. The CDR3 extends over 16 amino acids. V lost 0 bases and J lost 1; bases outside the gene matches: 1. CDR1 is WNHNN and CDR2 is SYGVQD in the germline V gene (reference sequence). The sequenced CDR3 bases are TGCGCCAGCAGTGAGTCGCTAGCGGGGGGCACAGATACG. It specifies CASSESLAGGTDT. The whole CDR3 region reads CASSESLAGGTDTQYF.

Comment on this clone: The read finishes 3 residues shy of the CDR3 end, and the germline J gene is used to complete it. This sequence joins TRBV20-1 and TRBJ1-6; weak D call: TRBD1 (6 bases). This CDR3 is built from 13 residues. CDR1 and CDR2 from the germline V gene are DFQATT and SNEGSKA (reference sequence). The V and J ends lost 2 bases and 8 bases respectively, with 10 bases between them. The CDR3: CSARTGGDSPLHF. Partial CDR3 DNA: TGCAGTGCTAGAACGGGGGGCGATTCACCC.

This clone is identified as medium-sized from frequency. The read halts 3 residues ahead of the CDR3 end, with the missing end drawn from the germline J gene. This chain uses TRBV6-2 or TRBV6-3 with TRBJ2-6; 10 nucleotides agree with TRBD1. V trimming: 4 bases; J trimming: 2 bases; junction bases outside the gene matches: 5. The CDR3 extends over 17 amino acids. Looked up from germline, CDR1 is MNHEY and CDR2 is SVGEGT. The DNA read from the CDR3 is TGTGCCAGCAGTTCCGCGACAGGGGGCCCTGGGGCCAACGTC. It specifies CASSSATGGPGANV. The full-length CDR3 reads as CASSSATGGPGANVLTF.

Regarding this clone: The observed sequence ends 3 residues before the CDR3 terminus, with the missing tail filled in from the germline J gene. V is TRBV7-3 and J is TRBJ1-2, with D hard to call. CDR3 size: 14 residues. Germline V gene sequence: CDR1 SGHTA, CDR2 FQGTGA. CDR3 DNA (partial): TGTGCCAGCAGCTTCTTGCGGGCCCCCTACGAC. It translates to CASSFLRAPYD. The whole CDR3 sequence reads CASSFLRAPYDYTF.

On this clone itself: Sequencing ends 3 residues short of the CDR3 end; the germline J gene provides the rest. The chain recombines TRBV29-1 with TRBJ1-6; D perhaps matches TRBD1 (5 bases). There are 13 residues in the CDR3. CDR1 and CDR2 from the germline V gene are SQVTM and ANQGSEA. Between the trimmed V and J ends, which lost 2 bases and 6 bases, there was a span of 8 bases. CDR3 sequence: CSVETDINSPLHF. The covered CDR3 bases are TGCAGCGTTGAAACGGACATTAATTCACCC.

Comments on this clone: The read comes to an end 3 residues before the CDR3 does, leaving the germline J gene to fill in the end. The J gene is TRBJ2-4, the V gene TRBV6-2 or TRBV6-3; maybe TRBD1 (6 bases). Per germline, CDR1 MNHEY and CDR2 SVGEGT. The CDR3 spans 15 residues. CDR3 protein: CASSPDRDSNQPQYF. CDR3 DNA, as far as it was read: TGTGCCAGCAGCCCGGACAGAGATAGCAATCAGCCT.

In regard to this clone: Coverage ceases 3 residues before the CDR3 finishes, and the germline J gene fills in the end. This chain joins TRBV18 and TRBJ1-2; the match to TRBD1 covers 10 bases. The V gene end was trimmed by 2 bases and the J gene end by 6 bases; junction bases not matched to a gene: 12. The CDR3 runs to 17 residues. The germline V gene encodes CDR1 KGHSH and CDR2 LQKENI. The DNA read from the CDR3 is TGTGCCAGCTCACCAGCGAGGCCCCGGGACAGGGGAGATGGC. The encoded protein is CASSPARPRDRGDG. The CDR3, in full, reads CASSPARPRDRGDGYTF.